The 4 T cell receptor beta chains presented below share a single source sample, sequenced in a study of T cells after yellow fever vaccination. One entry per CDR3 protein results from TCRdb running MiXCR on the 5' RACE reads. This table holds about 120,000 distinct CDR3 sequences, around 7.2% found once. Sequenced here: CD4+ T cells sorted from PBMCs, sampled around 45 days after the first yellow fever vaccination. The receptor source for this set is a man younger than 35 who received the YFV17D yellow fever vaccine.

This clonotype was counted ten times or more. The chain carries TRBV7-2 and TRBJ2-3, with TRBD1 matching 7 bases. J gave up 7 bases and V 5 bases, and 9 bases lay outside the gene matches. CDR1 is SGHTA, CDR2 FQGNSA, per germline. The length of the CDR3 is 14 residues. The CDR3 protein is CASSAGQVANTQYF. The CDR3, as DNA: TGTGCCAGCAGCGCAGGACAGGTCGCAAATACGCAGTATTTT.

This clonotype was detected only a few times. The chain is built from TRBV19 and TRBJ2-1; D remains ambiguous. The CDR3 is 17 residues long. Germline values: CDR1 LNHDA, CDR2 SQIVND (reference sequence). V was pared by 4 bases and J by 0 bases, with 16 bases between. CDR3 protein: CASSTSYPLSSYNEQFF. The CDR3 DNA is TGTGCCAGTAGTACCTCCTATCCTTTAAGCTCCTACAATGAGCAGTTCTTC. The full variable domain, rest sourced from reference TRBV19 and TRBJ2-1, is DGGITQSPKYLFRKEGQNVTLSCEQNLNHDAMYWYRQDPGQGLRLIYYSQIVNDFQKGDIAEGYSVSREKKESFPLTVTSAQKNPTAFYLCASSTSYPLSSYNEQFFGPGTRLTVL.

This clonotype was observed at least ten times. The J gene is TRBJ2-3, the V gene TRBV19, with TRBD2 matching over 8 bases. Germline CDR1 and CDR2: LNHDA and SQIVND (reference sequence). The V segment lost 4 bases and the J segment 7 bases; nucleotides outside the gene matches: 10. This CDR3 region has 15 residues. Here the CDR3 DNA reads TGTGCCAGTAGTACAGCGGGAGCGGCGAGATATACGCAGTATTTT. Its translation is CASSTAGAARYTQYF. The full variable domain, completed using reference TRBV19 and TRBJ2-3, is DGGITQSPKYLFRKEGQNVTLSCEQNLNHDAMYWYRQDPGQGLRLIYYSQIVNDFQKGDIAEGYSVSREKKESFPLTVTSAQKNPTAFYLCASSTAGAARYTQYFGPGTRLTVL.

This clonotype has a handful of counts. The chain combines TRBV5-4 with TRBJ1-1; tentative D call: TRBD1 (6 bases). The CDR3 spans 15 residues. CDR1 SGHNT and CDR2 YYREEE come from the germline V gene (reference sequence). Trimming stripped 4 bases from V and 3 bases from J, with 16 bases between. The DNA of the CDR3 is TGTGCCAGCAGCACGGGGGGCGGGAGGGACACTGAAGCTTTCTTT. Protein: CASSTGGGRDTEAFF.